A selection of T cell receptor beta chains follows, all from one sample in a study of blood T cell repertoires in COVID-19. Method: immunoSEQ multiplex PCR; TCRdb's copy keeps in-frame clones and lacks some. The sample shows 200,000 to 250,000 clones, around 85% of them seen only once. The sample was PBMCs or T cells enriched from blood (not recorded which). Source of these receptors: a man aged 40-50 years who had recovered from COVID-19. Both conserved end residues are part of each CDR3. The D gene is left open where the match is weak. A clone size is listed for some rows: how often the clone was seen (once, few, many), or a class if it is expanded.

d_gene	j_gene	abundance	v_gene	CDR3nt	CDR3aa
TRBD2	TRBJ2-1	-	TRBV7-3	TGTGCCAGCAGCTCCGGGACTAGCGGAGAGCAGTTCTTC	CASSSGTSGEQFF
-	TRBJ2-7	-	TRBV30	TGTGCCTGGTCTTCCGAGGACAGTTGGTCCTACGAGCAGTACTTC	CAWSSEDSWSYEQYF
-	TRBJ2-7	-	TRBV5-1	TGCGCCAGCAGATCGGACATCTCCTACGAGCAGTACTTC	CASRSDISYEQYF
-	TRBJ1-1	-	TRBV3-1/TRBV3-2	TGTGCCAGCAGCCAAGCTGGTTCAGGGTTGAACACTGAAGCTTTCTTT	CASSQAGSGLNTEAFF
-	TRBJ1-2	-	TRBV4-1	TGCGCCAGCAGCCAAGTGGCACTAGTGGGCTACACCTTC	CASSQVALVGYTF
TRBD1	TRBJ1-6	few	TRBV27	TGTGCCAGCAGTCCCAGATTTGGACAGGGAAGAACCTATAATTCACCCCTCCACTTT	CASSPRFGQGRTYNSPLHF
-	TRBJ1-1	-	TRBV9	TGTGCCAGCAGCGTCACAAAGAACACTGAAGCTTTCTTT	CASSVTKNTEAFF
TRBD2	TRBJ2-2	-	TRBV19	TGTGCCAGTATCAGCGGGAGGGCCCTCACCGGGGAGCTGTTTTTT	CASISGRALTGELFF
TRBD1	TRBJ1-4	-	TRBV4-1	TGCGCCAGCAGCCGTCTACAGGGGGCGGATGAAAAACTGTTTTTT	CASSRLQGADEKLFF
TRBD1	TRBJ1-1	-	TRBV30	TGTGCCTGGAGTGAACAGGGGGTCACTGAAGCTTTCTTT	CAWSEQGVTEAFF
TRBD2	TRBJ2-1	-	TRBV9	TGTGCCAGCAGCGTAGTGGCTAGCGGGAGATATGAGCAGTTCTTC	CASSVVASGRYEQFF
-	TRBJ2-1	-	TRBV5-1	TGCGCCAGCAGCCGGCGTGAGGGTAGCGGCTACAATGAGCAGTTCTTC	CASSRREGSGYNEQFF
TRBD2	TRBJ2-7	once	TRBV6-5	TGTGCCAGCAGTTACTGGGGGGGGAGCTCCTACGAGCAGTACTTC	CASSYWGGSSYEQYF
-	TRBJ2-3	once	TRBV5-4	TGTGCCAGCAGCTCCCAAGGACTAGATACGCAGTATTTT	CASSSQGLDTQYF
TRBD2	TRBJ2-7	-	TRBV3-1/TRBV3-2	TGTGCCAGCAGCCCTTTTAGCGGGAGGGCCGCCTACGAGCAGTACTTC	CASSPFSGRAAYEQYF
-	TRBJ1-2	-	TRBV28	TGTGCCAGCAGCCCTGACGGACTTAACTATGGCTACACCTTC	CASSPDGLNYGYTF
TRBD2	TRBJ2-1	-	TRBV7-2	TGTGCCAGCAGCTTAGGGACTAGCGGGAGCGGTGGGCAGTTCTTC	CASSLGTSGSGGQFF
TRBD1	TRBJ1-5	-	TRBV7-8	TGTGCCAGCAGCGCCTTGACAGGGCGGGGCCCTTATAGCAATCAGCCCCAGCATTTT	CASSALTGRGPYSNQPQHF
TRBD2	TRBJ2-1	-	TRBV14	TGTGCCAGCAGCCAAGTTGGAATGTGGACTAGCGAGTACAATGAGCAGTTCTTC	CASSQVGMWTSEYNEQFF
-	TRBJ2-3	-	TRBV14	TGTGCCCGTGTAACGAGGTACATTCACACAGATACGCAGTATTTT	CARVTRYIHTDTQYF
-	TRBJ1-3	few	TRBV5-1	TGCGCCAGCAGCTCAAGCCTTGGAAACACCATATATTTT	CASSSSLGNTIYF
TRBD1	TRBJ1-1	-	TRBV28	TGTGCCAGCAGTTTGGGACAGACAGATGAAGCTTTCTTT	CASSLGQTDEAFF
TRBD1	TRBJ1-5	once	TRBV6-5	TGTGCCAGCACTTCAGGGGGGTATCAGCCCCAGCATTTT	CASTSGGYQPQHF
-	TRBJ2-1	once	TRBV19	TGTGCCAGTAGTGTAGCGGAGAGCTCCTACAATGAGCAGTTCTTC	CASSVAESSYNEQFF
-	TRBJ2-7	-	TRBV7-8	TGTGCCAGCAGCTTAGCGGGGCCGACCTACGAGCAGTACTTC	CASSLAGPTYEQYF
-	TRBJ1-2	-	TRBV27	TGTGCCAGCAGTACCACCGAGGACTATGGCTACACCTTC	CASSTTEDYGYTF
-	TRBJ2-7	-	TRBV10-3	TGTGCCATCAGACCGGCCGACAGGCTATCCTACGAGCAGTACTTC	CAIRPADRLSYEQYF
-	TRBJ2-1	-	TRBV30	TGTGCCTGGAAGAAGCGGGTCAATGAGCAGTTCTTC	CAWKKRVNEQFF
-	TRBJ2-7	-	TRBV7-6	TGTGCCAGCAGCCCGACCCCCGGGACAACTTACGAGCAGTACTTC	CASSPTPGTTYEQYF
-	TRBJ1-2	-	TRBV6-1	TGTGCCAGCAGTGAATGGATGGGGCAGTTTAACTATGGCTACACCTTC	CASSEWMGQFNYGYTF
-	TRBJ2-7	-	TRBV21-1	TGTGCCAGCAGCAAAGGTCAGCGGGATGCCCTCTACGTAACCTACGAGCAGTACTTC	CASSKGQRDALYVTYEQYF
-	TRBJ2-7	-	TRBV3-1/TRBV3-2	TGTGCCAGCAGCCAATTGGGGGCGGGTACGGGACGGGAGCAGTACTTC	CASSQLGAGTGREQYF
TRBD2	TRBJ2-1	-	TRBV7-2	TGTGCCAGCAGCCAGGGGCTAGCGGGCAATGAGCAGTTCTTC	CASSQGLAGNEQFF
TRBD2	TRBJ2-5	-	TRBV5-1	TGCGCCAGCAGCGCCTATAGCGGGAGGGCTTTTGAGACCCAGTACTTC	CASSAYSGRAFETQYF
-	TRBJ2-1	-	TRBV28	TGTGCCAGCAGTCCGTATAGCAATGAGCAGTTCTTC	CASSPYSNEQFF
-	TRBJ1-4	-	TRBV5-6	TGTGCCAGCAGCTTTCAGGAAACTAATGAAAAACTGTTTTTT	CASSFQETNEKLFF
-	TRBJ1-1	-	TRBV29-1	TGCAGCGTTGATAGCAGGAGGGACACTGAAGCTTTCTTT	CSVDSRRDTEAFF
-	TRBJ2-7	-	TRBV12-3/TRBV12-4	TGTGCCAGCAGTTTGGCATTGGAGTACGAGCAGTACTTC	CASSLALEYEQYF
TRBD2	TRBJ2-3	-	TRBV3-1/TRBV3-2	TGTGCCAGCAGCCAAATAGCGGGAGGTACCACAGATACGCAGTATTTT	CASSQIAGGTTDTQYF
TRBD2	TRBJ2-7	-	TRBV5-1	TGCGCCAGCAGCTTGAGGCTAGCGGGAACCGAGCAGTACTTC	CASSLRLAGTEQYF
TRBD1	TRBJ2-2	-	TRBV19	TGTGCCAGTAGTAGTCCGGGACAGCCGAAGTCCGGGGAGCTGTTTTTT	CASSSPGQPKSGELFF
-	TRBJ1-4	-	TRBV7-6	TGTGCCAGCAGCTTGTCACAGGGTGCTAATGAAAAACTGTTTTTT	CASSLSQGANEKLFF
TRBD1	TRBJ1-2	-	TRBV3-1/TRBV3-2	TGTGCCAGCAGCCAGAACAGGGGGCGGGGCTACACCTTC	CASSQNRGRGYTF
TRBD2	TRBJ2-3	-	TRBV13	TGTGCCAGCAGCTCCCACCTAGGACTAGCGGGAGGGCACGCAGATACGCAGTATTTT	CASSSHLGLAGGHADTQYF
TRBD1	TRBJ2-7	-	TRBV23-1	TGCGCCAGCACCCGAAGGACAGGGTGGCCAACTGGCGAGCAGTACTTC	CASTRRTGWPTGEQYF
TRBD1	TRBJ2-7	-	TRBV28	TGTGCCAGCAGGGCCTTCCGGACAGGGACCTACGAGCAGTACTTC	CASRAFRTGTYEQYF
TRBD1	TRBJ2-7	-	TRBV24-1	TGTGCCACCGGGGCGGGACAGGGGTTTCACGAGCAGTACTTC	CATGAGQGFHEQYF
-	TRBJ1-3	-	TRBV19	TGTGCCAGTAGTATACAGGGTGGCGCTGGAAACACCATATATTTT	CASSIQGGAGNTIYF
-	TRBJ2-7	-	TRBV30	TGTGCCTGGAGTAGTGGGGACACCCTCTACGAGCAGTACTTC	CAWSSGDTLYEQYF
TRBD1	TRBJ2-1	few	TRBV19	TGTGCCAGTAGTACCCAACAGGGGGGCTCCTACAATGAGCAGTTCTTC	CASSTQQGGSYNEQFF
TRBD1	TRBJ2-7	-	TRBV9	TGTGCCAGCAGCGCGGACAGGGGGACGGGGTCCTACGAGCAGTACTTC	CASSADRGTGSYEQYF
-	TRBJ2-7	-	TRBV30	TGTGCCTGGAGTGTACTGGACGGGACCTACGAGCAGTACTTC	CAWSVLDGTYEQYF
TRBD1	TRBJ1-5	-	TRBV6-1	TGTGCCAGCAGTGTCGGGACAGGGGGCCCGGGGAATCAGCCCCAGCATTTT	CASSVGTGGPGNQPQHF
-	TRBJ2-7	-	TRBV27	TGTGCCAGCAGTCCTGCGGGTGGGGGCCTGTACGAGCAGTACTTC	CASSPAGGGLYEQYF
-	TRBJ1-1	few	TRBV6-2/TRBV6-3	TGTGCCAGCAGTCGGGCCGGTAAGGGGGAAGCTTTCTTT	CASSRAGKGEAFF
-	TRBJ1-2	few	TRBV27	TGTGCCAGCAGCCCTACCCGGACAGTCGGCTACACCTTC	CASSPTRTVGYTF
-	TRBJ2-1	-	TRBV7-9	TGTGCCAGCAGTTTCAACGAGGGGGCGGGGCCCTACAATGAGCAGTTCTTC	CASSFNEGAGPYNEQFF
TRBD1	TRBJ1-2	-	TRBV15	TGTGCCACCAACAGGGGGCTTGGGGGCTACACCTTC	CATNRGLGGYTF
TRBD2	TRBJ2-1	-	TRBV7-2	TGTGCCAGCAGCTTTAGCGGGGAGGCCTACAATGAGCAGTTCTTC	CASSFSGEAYNEQFF
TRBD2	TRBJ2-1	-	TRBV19	TGTGCCAGTAGCCTCAGGTCCCTAGCGGGATACAATGAGCAGTTCTTC	CASSLRSLAGYNEQFF